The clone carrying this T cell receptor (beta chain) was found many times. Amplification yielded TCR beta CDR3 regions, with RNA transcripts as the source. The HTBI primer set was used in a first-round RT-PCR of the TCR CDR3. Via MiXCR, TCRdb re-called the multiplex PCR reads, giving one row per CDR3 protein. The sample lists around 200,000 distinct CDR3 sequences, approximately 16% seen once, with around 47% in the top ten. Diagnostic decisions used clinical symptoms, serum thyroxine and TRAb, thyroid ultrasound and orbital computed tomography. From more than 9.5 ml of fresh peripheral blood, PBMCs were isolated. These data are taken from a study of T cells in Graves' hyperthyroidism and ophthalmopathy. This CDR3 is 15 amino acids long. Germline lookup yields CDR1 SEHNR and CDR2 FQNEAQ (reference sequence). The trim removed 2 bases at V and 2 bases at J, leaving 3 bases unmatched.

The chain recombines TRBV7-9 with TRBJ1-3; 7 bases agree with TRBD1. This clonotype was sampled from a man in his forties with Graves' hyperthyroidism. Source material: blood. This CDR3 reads CASSLRQGAGNTIYF. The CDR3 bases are TGTGCCAGCAGCTTACGACAGGGAGCTGGAAACACCATATATTTT.